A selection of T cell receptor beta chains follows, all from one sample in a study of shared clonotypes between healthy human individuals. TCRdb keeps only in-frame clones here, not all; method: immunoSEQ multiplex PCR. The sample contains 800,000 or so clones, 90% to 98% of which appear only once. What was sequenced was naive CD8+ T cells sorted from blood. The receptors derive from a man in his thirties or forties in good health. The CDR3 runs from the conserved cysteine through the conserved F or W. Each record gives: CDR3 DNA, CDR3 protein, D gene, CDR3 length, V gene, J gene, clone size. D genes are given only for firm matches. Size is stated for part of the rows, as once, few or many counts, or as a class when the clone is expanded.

CDR3nt: TGTGCCAGCAGCTCGAACAGGGGGTCTGGCTACACCTTC
CDR3aa: CASSSNRGSGYTF
d_gene: TRBD1
len: 13
v_gene: TRBV7-6
j_gene: TRBJ1-2
abundance: once

CDR3nt: TGTGCCAGCAGTTATCCCGGGACTAGCGGGAAGGACGAGCAGTACTTC
CDR3aa: CASSYPGTSGKDEQYF
d_gene: TRBD2
len: 16
v_gene: TRBV6-6
j_gene: TRBJ2-7
abundance: -

CDR3nt: TGTGCCAGCAGTTACAACCACAGGAAAATAGACCAGCCCCAGCATTTT
CDR3aa: CASSYNHRKIDQPQHF
d_gene: -
len: 16
v_gene: TRBV6-6
j_gene: TRBJ1-5
abundance: once

CDR3nt: TGCAGCGTTGTCCTGCAGGGAGGGTATGGCTACACCTTC
CDR3aa: CSVVLQGGYGYTF
d_gene: -
len: 13
v_gene: TRBV29-1
j_gene: TRBJ1-2
abundance: -

CDR3nt: TGTGCCAGCAGTGAATCTTCCGCCGTTCAGGATACGCAGTATTTT
CDR3aa: CASSESSAVQDTQYF
d_gene: -
len: 15
v_gene: TRBV2
j_gene: TRBJ2-3
abundance: -

CDR3nt: TGTGCCAGCAGCCCGAGGGGTGTGGATCCTAACTATGGCTACACCTTC
CDR3aa: CASSPRGVDPNYGYTF
d_gene: -
len: 16
v_gene: TRBV9
j_gene: TRBJ1-2
abundance: -

CDR3nt: TGTGCCAGCAGTGACAACAGTCCCGAAGCTTTCTTT
CDR3aa: CASSDNSPEAFF
d_gene: -
len: 12
v_gene: TRBV2
j_gene: TRBJ1-1
abundance: -

CDR3nt: TGTGCCAGCAGCTTAGGGGAGGGCTACGAGCAGTACTTC
CDR3aa: CASSLGEGYEQYF
d_gene: TRBD2
len: 13
v_gene: TRBV9
j_gene: TRBJ2-7
abundance: -

CDR3nt: TGTGCCAGCAGCGTAGTAGGCGGTAGCACAGATACGCAGTATTTT
CDR3aa: CASSVVGGSTDTQYF
d_gene: -
len: 15
v_gene: TRBV9
j_gene: TRBJ2-3
abundance: -

CDR3nt: TGTGCCAGCAGCCCAACAGCTGGGGCCAACGTCCTGACTTTC
CDR3aa: CASSPTAGANVLTF
d_gene: -
len: 14
v_gene: TRBV5-4
j_gene: TRBJ2-6
abundance: -

CDR3nt: TGTGCCAGCAGTTCTGACAGCAGCTACGAGCAGTACTTC
CDR3aa: CASSSDSSYEQYF
d_gene: -
len: 13
v_gene: TRBV27
j_gene: TRBJ2-7
abundance: -

CDR3nt: TGCAGCGTTGAACAGACGAGCTCCTACAATGAGCAGTTCTTC
CDR3aa: CSVEQTSSYNEQFF
d_gene: -
len: 14
v_gene: TRBV29-1
j_gene: TRBJ2-1
abundance: -

CDR3nt: TGTGCCAGCAGCCAAGATCCCGGGGGTACCTACGAGCAGTACTTC
CDR3aa: CASSQDPGGTYEQYF
d_gene: -
len: 15
v_gene: TRBV4-2
j_gene: TRBJ2-7
abundance: -

CDR3nt: TGTGCCAGTAGTATTATGGCGGGAGATCCAGATACGCAGTATTTT
CDR3aa: CASSIMAGDPDTQYF
d_gene: TRBD2
len: 15
v_gene: TRBV19
j_gene: TRBJ2-3
abundance: -

CDR3nt: TGTGCCAGCAGCGGGGGTTGGGACCATGAAGCTTTCTTT
CDR3aa: CASSGGWDHEAFF
d_gene: -
len: 13
v_gene: TRBV5-4
j_gene: TRBJ1-1
abundance: -

CDR3nt: TGTGCCAGCAGCTTCCCCCCCACCTACGAGCAGTACTTC
CDR3aa: CASSFPPTYEQYF
d_gene: -
len: 13
v_gene: TRBV7-2
j_gene: TRBJ2-7
abundance: -